The source of this TCR beta chain is a study of T cells in Graves' hyperthyroidism and ophthalmopathy. This clonotype has at least ten counts. Trimming removed 7 bases from V and 5 bases from J; junction bases left unmatched: 10. The CDR3 is made up of 15 amino acids. TCR beta CDR3 region amplification was performed from RNA transcripts. The primer set for the first-round RT-PCR of the TCR CDR3 was HTBI. From the multiplex PCR reads, TCRdb called clonotypes with MiXCR, one entry per CDR3 protein. The sample yields roughly 300,000 distinct CDR3 sequences, over 15% seen once. This chain connects TRBV12-3 or TRBV12-4 to TRBJ1-5, with 8 bases fitting TRBD1. The TCR originated in a woman aged 45 to 65 with Graves' hyperthyroidism. Sequenced sample: blood. The CDR3 DNA follows: TGTGCCAGCACCCCGCAGGGGGCAGGGGATCAGCCCCAGCATTTT. Translation gives CASTPQGAGDQPQHF.